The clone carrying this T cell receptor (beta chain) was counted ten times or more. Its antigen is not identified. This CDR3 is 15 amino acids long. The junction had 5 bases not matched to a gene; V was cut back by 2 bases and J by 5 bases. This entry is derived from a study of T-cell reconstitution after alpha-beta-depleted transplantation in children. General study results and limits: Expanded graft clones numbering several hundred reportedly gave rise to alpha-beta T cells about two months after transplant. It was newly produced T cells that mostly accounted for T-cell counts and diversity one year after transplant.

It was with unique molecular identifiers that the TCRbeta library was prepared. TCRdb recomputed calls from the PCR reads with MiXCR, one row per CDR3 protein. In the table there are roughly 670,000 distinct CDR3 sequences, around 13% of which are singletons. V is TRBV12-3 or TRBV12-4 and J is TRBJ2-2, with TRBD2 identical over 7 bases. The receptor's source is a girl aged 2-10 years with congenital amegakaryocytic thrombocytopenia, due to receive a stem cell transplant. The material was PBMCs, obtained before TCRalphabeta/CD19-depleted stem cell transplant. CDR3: CASSLFAGVTGELFF. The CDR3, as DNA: TGTGCCAGCAGTTTATTCGCGGGAGTGACCGGGGAGCTGTTTTTT.